Below are 16 T cell receptor beta chains sequenced from a single sample in a study of blood T cell repertoires in COVID-19. This table comes from immunoSEQ multiplex PCR, and its TCRdb copy is limited to in-frame clones, with some not included. The sample records some 380,000 clones, around 91% being singletons. The sequenced material came from peripheral blood. These receptors originate from a man in his late teens or twenties with active or convalescent COVID-19.

The CDR3, as DNA: TGTGCCAGTAGTATACTAGCGGGGGATGCCGAGCAGTTCTTC. Protein product: CASSILAGDAEQFF. This chain uses TRBV19 with TRBJ2-1; 10 bases line up with TRBD2. The CDR3 is 14 amino acids. J gave up 10 bases and V 2 bases, and 5 bases lay outside the gene matches. Germline CDR1 is LNHDA and CDR2 is SQIVND (reference sequence).

This clone was counted a single time. The J gene is TRBJ1-2, the V gene TRBV7-5; the D call in the table, TRBD1, was not verified against the DNA. TRBV7-5 is assigned pseudogene status. The CDR3 has 18 amino acids. The CDR3 DNA is TGTGCCAGAAGCTTAGCGGGGGACAGGGGGCCACGTAACTATGGCTACACCTTC. Translating gives CARSLAGDRGPRNYGYTF.

The chain couples TRBV4-2 to TRBJ2-7; TRBD1 aligns across 8 bases. The J segment lost 2 bases and the V segment lost 1 base, leaving 13 bases of the junction unmatched. From germline, CDR1 is LGHNA and CDR2 YNFKEQ. The CDR3 totals 18 residues. CDR3 nucleotides: TGTGCCAGCAGCCAAGTTTGGCAGGGGGCTGGTCAGACCTACGAGCAGTACTTC. Translating gives CASSQVWQGAGQTYEQYF.

This chain joins TRBV24-1 and TRBJ1-5; possible D gene TRBD1, 6 bases. Germline CDR1 reads KGHDR; CDR2 reads SFDVKD. The CDR3 covers 13 residues. V lost 4 bases and J 8 bases, leaving 11 bases between the germline ends. In DNA form, the CDR3 reads TGTGCCACCAGTGACGCAGGGGAAAAGCCCCAGCATTTT. It yields the protein CATSDAGEKPQHF.

The V gene is TRBV4-1, the J gene TRBJ1-5; possible D gene TRBD1, 6 bases. The CDR3 is 15 amino acids. From germline, CDR1 is MGHRA and CDR2 YSYEKL. Trimming removed 1 base at V and 6 bases at J, with 13 bases between. CDR3: CASSQGGGSGQPQHF. DNA of the CDR3: TGCGCCAGCAGCCAAGGAGGGGGATCCGGTCAGCCCCAGCATTTT.

The rearrangement uses TRBV13 and TRBJ1-1; 8 bases line up with TRBD1. This CDR3 is 13 amino acids long. Germline assignment: CDR1 PRHDT and CDR2 FYEKMQ (reference sequence). V dropped 3 bases and J dropped 4; count of bases not matched to a gene: 1. In nucleotides, the CDR3 is TGTGCCAGCAGCTTGGGACAGGTCACTGAAGCTTTCTTT. The encoded protein is CASSLGQVTEAFF. Based on the CDR3 plus reference TRBV13 and TRBJ1-1, the full variable domain is AAGVIQSPRHLIKEKRETATLKCYPIPRHDTVYWYQQGPGQDPQFLISFYEKMQSDKGSIPDRFSAQQFSDYHSELNMSSLELGDSALYFCASSLGQVTEAFFGQGTRLTVV.

This clone was seen only a few times. The chain recombines TRBV15 with TRBJ1-1; D is unresolved. Trimming removed 0 bases from V and 0 bases from J, with 5 bases in between. CDR3 length: 14 amino acids. Germline CDR1 LNHNV, CDR2 YYDKDF (reference sequence). The CDR3 DNA is TGTGCCACCAGCAGAGATCTACTGAACACTGAAGCTTTCTTT. The encoded protein is CATSRDLLNTEAFF.

The rearrangement links TRBV27 to TRBJ2-1; tentative D call: TRBD1 (6 bases). Germline loops: CDR1 MNHEY, CDR2 SMNVEV (reference sequence). The CDR3 runs 15 residues. Trimming pared 6 bases from V and 1 base from J, leaving 13 bases between. Here the CDR3 reads CASSQRDTSYNEQFF. The CDR3 DNA is TGTGCCAGCAGCCAACGGGACACGTCCTACAATGAGCAGTTCTTC.

The J gene is TRBJ1-2, the V gene TRBV6-5; D remains unclear. The germline V gene encodes CDR1 MNHEY and CDR2 SVGAGI. CDR3 size: 12 residues. Trimming took 6 bases from V and 6 from J, leaving 11 bases between them. In DNA, the CDR3 is TGTGCCAGCAGGACACCTGGCGATGGCTACACCTTC. Residues: CASRTPGDGYTF.

The chain joins TRBV10-3 to TRBJ2-2; D ambiguous. Germline values: CDR1 ENHRY, CDR2 SYGVKD. The CDR3 runs 15 residues. V gave up 10 bases and J gave up 2 bases, with 17 bases separating them. The CDR3 spells CATKESTVNTGELFF. In nucleotides, the CDR3 is TGTGCCACCAAAGAGAGTACAGTTAACACCGGGGAGCTGTTTTTT.

The rearrangement joins TRBV2 to TRBJ2-7; tentative D call: TRBD1 (6 bases). The V gene lost 4 bases and the J gene lost 3 bases, with 13 bases spanning the gap. Germline V gene sequence: CDR1 SNHLY, CDR2 FYNNEI. The CDR3 covers 14 residues. The CDR3: CASSVAGARYEQYF. CDR3 bases: TGTGCCAGCAGTGTGGCAGGGGCCCGCTACGAGCAGTACTTC.

The V call is TRBV3-1 (or the pseudogene TRBV3-2), the J call TRBJ2-7; 7 bases are a match to TRBD2. The CDR3 is 13 amino acids. Germline V gene data show CDR1 as LGHDT and CDR2 as YNNKEL (reference sequence). V lost 7 bases to trimming and J lost 0 bases; unmatched junction nucleotides: 3. The CDR3 DNA is TGTGCCAGCAAGAGGGAGGGCTCCTACGAGCAGTACTTC. It codes for CASKREGSYEQYF.

This rearrangement joins TRBV27 to TRBJ2-1; 9 nucleotides match TRBD2. CDR1 and CDR2 from the germline V gene are MNHEY and SMNVEV (reference sequence). There are 16 residues in the CDR3. Trimming took 6 bases from V and 8 from J; bases not matched to a gene: 14. This CDR3 is CASSPIRAGGVYEQFF. In DNA form, the CDR3 reads TGTGCCAGCAGCCCGATCAGAGCGGGAGGCGTCTATGAGCAGTTCTTC.

The rearrangement links TRBV5-6 to TRBJ2-7, with 9 bases lining up with TRBD1. CDR3 length: 16 amino acids. CDR1 and CDR2 (germline): SGHDT, YYEEEE. J was trimmed by 0 bases and V by 0 bases; bases with no gene match: 4. The DNA of the CDR3 is TGTGCCAGCAGCTTGGCTTGGGACAGGGTCTCCTACGAGCAGTACTTC. This translates into CASSLAWDRVSYEQYF.

The chain joins TRBV28 to TRBJ1-3, with D possibly being TRBD1 (5 bases). There are 14 residues in the CDR3. Trimming shortened V by 4 bases and J by 4 bases, and 11 bases separated the two germline ends. The germline V gene encodes CDR1 MDHEN and CDR2 SYDVKM. The CDR3 DNA reads TGTGCCAGCAGTTCCGGAGGGGACGGAAACACCATATATTTT. This sequence encodes CASSSGGDGNTIYF.

J is TRBJ1-2 and V is TRBV30; 7 bases map to TRBD1. CDR3 length equals 12 residues. Germline V gene lookup returns CDR1 GTSNPN and CDR2 SVGIG (reference sequence). After removal of 0 bases from V and 8 bases from J, the junction contained 3 bases not matched to a gene. The CDR3 is CAWSVARGGYTF. Here the CDR3 DNA reads TGTGCCTGGAGTGTAGCCAGGGGGGGCTACACCTTC.